What follows are 4 T cell receptor beta chains derived from one specimen sequenced in a study of early T cells in non-severe SARS-CoV-2 infection (dated by TCRdb to the early 2020s). Library preparation used 5' RACE. TCRdb lists the instrument as NextSeq 500. Using fastp trimming at Q25 and MiXCR clonotype assembly, TCRdb reanalyzed the public sequencing data and kept in-frame beta chains. Each CDR3 protein gets just one entry, which takes the most common genes and DNA from the rows behind it. This sample lists about 22,000 distinct CDR3 sequences; 3.5% to 5.5% were detected once. The top ten constitute roughly a fifth of the sample. Source material: whole blood. These receptors originate from an adult who was a healthcare worker with PCR-confirmed SARS-CoV-2 infection or an uninfected control (not recorded which).

This clonotype was seen only a few times. This chain uses TRBV29-1 with TRBJ2-7, with 7 bases that match TRBD2. Germline CDR1 and CDR2: SQVTM and ANQGSEA. Trimming at V came to 7 bases and at J to 2 bases, leaving 2 bases not matched to a gene. This CDR3 has 11 amino acids. The chain's CDR3 is CSAGLAYEQYF. In DNA form, the CDR3 reads TGCAGCGCTGGACTAGCCTACGAGCAGTACTTC.

The table lists this clonotype with many counts. CDR3 amino acids: CASRKLLAGANEQFF. DNA of the CDR3: TGTGCCAGCAGGAAGTTACTAGCGGGAGCCAATGAGCAGTTCTTC. The chain links TRBV2 to TRBJ2-1; 11 nucleotides line up with TRBD2. V was pared by 6 bases and J by 6 bases, with 7 bases of the junction left unmatched. Germline V gives CDR1 SNHLY, CDR2 FYNNEI. CDR3 length equals 15 residues.

This clonotype has a count of ten or more. The chain combines TRBV20-1 with TRBJ2-1; D uncertain. This CDR3 comprises 13 residues. The germline V gene encodes CDR1 DFQATT and CDR2 SNEGSKA (reference sequence). The V and J ends lost 6 bases and 0 bases respectively, with 9 bases between them. CDR3 in amino acids: CSAPRSSYNEQFF. DNA for the CDR3: TGCAGTGCCCCGAGGAGCTCCTACAATGAGCAGTTCTTC.

This clonotype was seen at least ten times. The chain links TRBV6-1 to TRBJ2-5, with D possibly being TRBD2 (6 bases). The CDR3 sequence is 15 residues long. V shed 3 bases and J shed 4 bases, with 15 bases lying between them. The germline V gene encodes CDR1 MNHNS and CDR2 SASEGT. The CDR3 nucleotides read TGTGCCAGCAGTGAGTGGGACTCCAGGAGAGAGACCCAGTACTTC. Residues: CASSEWDSRRETQYF.